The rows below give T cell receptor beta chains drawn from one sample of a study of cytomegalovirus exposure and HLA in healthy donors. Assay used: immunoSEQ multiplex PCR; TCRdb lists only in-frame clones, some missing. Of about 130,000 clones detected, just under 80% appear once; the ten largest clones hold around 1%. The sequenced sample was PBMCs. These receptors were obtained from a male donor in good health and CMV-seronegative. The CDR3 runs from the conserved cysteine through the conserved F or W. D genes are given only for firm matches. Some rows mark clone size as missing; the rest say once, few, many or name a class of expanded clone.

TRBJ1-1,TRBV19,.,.,TGTGCCAGTAGTCCCCCTAGGAAAGGGAACACTGAAGCTTTCTTT,CASSPPRKGNTEAFF
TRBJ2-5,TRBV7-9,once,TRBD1,TGTGCCAGCAGCGGGGACAGGGGATGGGAGACCCAGTACTTC,CASSGDRGWETQYF
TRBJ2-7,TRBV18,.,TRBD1,TGTGCCAGCTCACCTGGGACAGAGTCCTACGAGCAGTACTTC,CASSPGTESYEQYF
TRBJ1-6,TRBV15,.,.,TGTGCCACCCAAAGAGGGCGAAACGGGAATTCACCCCTCCACTTT,CATQRGRNGNSPLHF
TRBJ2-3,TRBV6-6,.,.,TGTGCCAGCACCCTCGGGGTGGCAGATACGCAGTATTTT,CASTLGVADTQYF
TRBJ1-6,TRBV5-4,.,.,TGTGCCAGCAGCTTACCCAGGCAGGCCCTCCACTTT,CASSLPRQALHF
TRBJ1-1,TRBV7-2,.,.,TGTGCCAGCAGCTCCCACCAGGGTCTGACTGAAGCTTTCTTT,CASSSHQGLTEAFF
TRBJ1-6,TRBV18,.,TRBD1,TGTGCCAGCTCAGGCAGGGGGCTAGATAATTCACCCCTCCACTTT,CASSGRGLDNSPLHF
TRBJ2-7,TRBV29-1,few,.,TGCAGCCCTACGGCAGGCTGTACCTACGAGCAGTACTTC,CSPTAGCTYEQYF
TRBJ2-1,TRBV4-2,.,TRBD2,TGTGCCAGCAGCCATTCTCCCGGGGGGGGCACCAATGAGCAGTTCTTC,CASSHSPGGGTNEQFF
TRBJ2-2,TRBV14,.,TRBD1,TGTGCCAGCAGCCAAGGACCCCTGACAGGGGACACCGGGGAGCTGTTTTTT,CASSQGPLTGDTGELFF
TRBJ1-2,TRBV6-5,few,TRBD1,TGTGCCAGCAGCACCGGGACAGTCTATGGCTACACCTTC,CASSTGTVYGYTF
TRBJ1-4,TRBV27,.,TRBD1,TGTGCCAGCAGTCAAGGGACAGGGGGTGGAGAAAAACTGTTTTTT,CASSQGTGGGEKLFF
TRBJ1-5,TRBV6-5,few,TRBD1,TGTGCCAGCTCCGGTGGACAGGGACGAAATCAGCCCCAGCATTTT,CASSGGQGRNQPQHF
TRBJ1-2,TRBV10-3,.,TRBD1,TGTGCCATCAGTGAGACCCTGGACAGGGTAGGGTATGGCTACACCTTC,CAISETLDRVGYGYTF
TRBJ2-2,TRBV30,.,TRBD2,TGTGCCAGCGGGGGGGTCGGGGAGCTGTTTTTT,CASGGVGELFF
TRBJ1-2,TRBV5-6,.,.,TGTGCCAGCAGGGCGGGAGGGGGGGGCCATGGCTACACCTTC,CASRAGGGGHGYTF
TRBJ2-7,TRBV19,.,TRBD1,TGTGCCAGTAGTATAAGCACAGGGGGCTACGAGCAGTACTTC,CASSISTGGYEQYF
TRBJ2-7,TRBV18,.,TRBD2,TGTGCCAGCTCACCCGCAGGGAGGGGTGAGTACGAGCAGTACTTC,CASSPAGRGEYEQYF
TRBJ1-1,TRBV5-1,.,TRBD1,TGCGCCAGCAGCTTTTTAGGACAGGTGAACACTGAAGCTTTCTTT,CASSFLGQVNTEAFF
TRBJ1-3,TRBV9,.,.,TGTGCCAGCAGCGGTCGTATGGGAGCTGGAAACACCATATATTTT,CASSGRMGAGNTIYF
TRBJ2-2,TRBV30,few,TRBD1,TGTGCCTGGAGTGTACAGGGGGAACACACCGGGGAGCTGTTTTTT,CAWSVQGEHTGELFF
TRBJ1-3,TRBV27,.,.,TGTGCCAGCATCCTACAGCTCTCTGGAAACACCATATATTTT,CASILQLSGNTIYF
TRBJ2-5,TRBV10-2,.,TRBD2,TGCGCCAGCAGGGTGAGCGGGGGGCAAGAGACCCAGTACTTC,CASRVSGGQETQYF
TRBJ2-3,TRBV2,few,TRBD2,TGTGCCAGCAGTGAGTTTCGAGCGGGGGGGCCTGGTACGCAGTATTTT,CASSEFRAGGPGTQYF
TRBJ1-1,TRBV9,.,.,TGTGCCAGCAGCGTAGAGGGGGACCAGGGCACTGAAGCTTTCTTT,CASSVEGDQGTEAFF
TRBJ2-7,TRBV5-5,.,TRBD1,TGTGCCAGCAGCTTGGGGGGACAGGGGTTTGACGAGCAGTACTTC,CASSLGGQGFDEQYF
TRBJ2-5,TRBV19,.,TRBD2,TGTGCCAGTAGTATGCGGCTAGCGGGTGTGGAGACCCAGTACTTC,CASSMRLAGVETQYF
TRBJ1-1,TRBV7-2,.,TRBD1,TGTGCCAGCAGCTTTAGACAGGGCACCGAAGCTTTCTTT,CASSFRQGTEAFF
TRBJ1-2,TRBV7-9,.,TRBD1,TGTGCCAGCAGCTTCTATAACGCGGGGACAGGATTTAACTATGGCTACACCTTC,CASSFYNAGTGFNYGYTF
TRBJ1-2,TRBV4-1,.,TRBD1,TGCGCCAGCAGCCGACAGGGGGTCTATGGCTACACCTTC,CASSRQGVYGYTF
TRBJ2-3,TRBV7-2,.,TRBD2,TGTGCCAGCAGCTCGACTAGCATGACAGATACGCAGTATTTT,CASSSTSMTDTQYF
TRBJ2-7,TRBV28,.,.,TGTGCCAGCAGTCAGGCCGACTACGAGCAGTACTTC,CASSQADYEQYF
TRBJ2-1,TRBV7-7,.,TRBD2,TGTGCTAGCAGCTTAGTACTAGCGGGGGACTACAATGAGCAGTTCTTC,CASSLVLAGDYNEQFF
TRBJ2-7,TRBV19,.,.,TGTGCCAGTAGTACAGGGACTCCTACCTACGAGCAGTACTTC,CASSTGTPTYEQYF
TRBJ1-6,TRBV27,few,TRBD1,TGTGCCAGCAGCCTGGACAGGGCGAGATCACCCCTCCACTTT,CASSLDRARSPLHF
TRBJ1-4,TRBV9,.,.,TGTGCCAGCAGCGCCCCGGGACAAAATGAAAAACTGTTTTTT,CASSAPGQNEKLFF